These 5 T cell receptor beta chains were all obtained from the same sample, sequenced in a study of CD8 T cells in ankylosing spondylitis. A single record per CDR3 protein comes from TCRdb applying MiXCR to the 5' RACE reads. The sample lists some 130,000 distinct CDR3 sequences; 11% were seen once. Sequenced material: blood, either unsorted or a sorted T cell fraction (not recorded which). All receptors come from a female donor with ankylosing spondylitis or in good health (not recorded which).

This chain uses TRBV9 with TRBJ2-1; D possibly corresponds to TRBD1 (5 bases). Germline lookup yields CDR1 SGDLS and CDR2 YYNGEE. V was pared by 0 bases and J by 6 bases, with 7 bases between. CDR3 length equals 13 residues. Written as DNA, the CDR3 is TGTGCCAGCAGCGTAGCGGACACCAATGAGCAGTTCTTC. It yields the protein CASSVADTNEQFF. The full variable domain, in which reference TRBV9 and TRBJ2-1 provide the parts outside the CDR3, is DSGVTQTPKHLITATGQRVTLRCSPRSGDLSVYWYQQSLDQGLQFLIQYYNGEERAKGNILERFSAQQFPDLHSELNLSSLELGDSALYFCASSVADTNEQFFGPGTRLTVL.

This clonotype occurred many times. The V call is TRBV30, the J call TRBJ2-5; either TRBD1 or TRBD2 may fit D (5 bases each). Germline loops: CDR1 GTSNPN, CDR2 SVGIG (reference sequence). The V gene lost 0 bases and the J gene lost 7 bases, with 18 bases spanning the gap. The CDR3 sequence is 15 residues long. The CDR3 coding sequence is TGTGCCTGGAGTGTACGAGAGGGGACCAAAGGGACCCAGTACTTC. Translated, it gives CAWSVREGTKGTQYF.

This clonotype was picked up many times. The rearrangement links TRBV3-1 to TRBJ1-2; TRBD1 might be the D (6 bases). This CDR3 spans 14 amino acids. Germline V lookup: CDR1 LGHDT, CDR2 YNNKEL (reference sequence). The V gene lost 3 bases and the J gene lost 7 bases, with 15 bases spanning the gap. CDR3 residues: CASSQQAGAVGYTF. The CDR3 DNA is TGTGCCAGCAGCCAGCAGGCGGGGGCCGTTGGCTACACCTTC.

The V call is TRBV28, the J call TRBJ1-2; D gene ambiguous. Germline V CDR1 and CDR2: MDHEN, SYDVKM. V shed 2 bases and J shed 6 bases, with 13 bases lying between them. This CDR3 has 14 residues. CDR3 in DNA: TGTGCCAGCAGTTTAGTCCAGGAGGCGCATGGCTACACCTTC. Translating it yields CASSLVQEAHGYTF.

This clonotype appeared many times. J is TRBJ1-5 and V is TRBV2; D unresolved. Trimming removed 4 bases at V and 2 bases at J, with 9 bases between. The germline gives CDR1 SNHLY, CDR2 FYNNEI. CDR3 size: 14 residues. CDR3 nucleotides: TGTGCCAGCAGTGCGGGCCAGGGCAATCAGCCCCAGCATTTT. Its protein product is CASSAGQGNQPQHF.